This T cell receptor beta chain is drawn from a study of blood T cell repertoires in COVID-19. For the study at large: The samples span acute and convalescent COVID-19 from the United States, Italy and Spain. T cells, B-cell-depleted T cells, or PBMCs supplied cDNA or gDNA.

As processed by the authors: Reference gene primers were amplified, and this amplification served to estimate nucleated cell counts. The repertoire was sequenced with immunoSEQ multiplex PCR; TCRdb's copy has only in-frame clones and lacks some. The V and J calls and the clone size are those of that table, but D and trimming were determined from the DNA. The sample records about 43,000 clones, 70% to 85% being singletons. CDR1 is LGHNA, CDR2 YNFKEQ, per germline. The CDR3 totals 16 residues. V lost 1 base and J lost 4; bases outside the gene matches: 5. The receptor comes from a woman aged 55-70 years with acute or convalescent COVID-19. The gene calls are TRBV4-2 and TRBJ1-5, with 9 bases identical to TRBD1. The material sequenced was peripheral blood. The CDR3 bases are TGTGCCAGCAGCCAAGCCCTACAGGGGGCGAATCAGCCCCAGCATTTT. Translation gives CASSQALQGANQPQHF.